The 2 T cell receptor beta chains below all came from one sample that was sequenced in a study of blood T cell repertoires in COVID-19. Assay used: immunoSEQ multiplex PCR; TCRdb lists only in-frame clones, some missing. Here the sample spans more than 150,000 clones, roughly 76% being singletons. The sequenced material came from peripheral blood. The origin of the receptors is an elderly woman with COVID-19, enrolled during active disease.

The gene calls are TRBV19 and TRBJ2-3, with 13 bases that match TRBD2. Germline CDR1 reads LNHDA; CDR2 reads SQIVND (reference sequence). V shed 3 bases, J shed 9 bases, and the junction held 3 bases outside the gene matches. CDR3 length equals 14 residues. The CDR3 reads CASSIRLAGGTQYF. The CDR3 coding sequence is TGTGCCAGTAGTATTCGACTAGCGGGAGGCACGCAGTATTTT.

The gene calls are TRBV9 and TRBJ2-2, with TRBD2 matching 8 bases. Trimming took 1 base from V and 1 from J; bases not matched to a gene: 3. Germline CDR1 and CDR2: SGDLS and YYNGEE. CDR3 length: 16 residues. The CDR3 bases are TGTGCCAGCAGCGTACGCGGGGGGCAGAACACCGGGGAGCTGTTTTTT. Translated, it gives CASSVRGGQNTGELFF.